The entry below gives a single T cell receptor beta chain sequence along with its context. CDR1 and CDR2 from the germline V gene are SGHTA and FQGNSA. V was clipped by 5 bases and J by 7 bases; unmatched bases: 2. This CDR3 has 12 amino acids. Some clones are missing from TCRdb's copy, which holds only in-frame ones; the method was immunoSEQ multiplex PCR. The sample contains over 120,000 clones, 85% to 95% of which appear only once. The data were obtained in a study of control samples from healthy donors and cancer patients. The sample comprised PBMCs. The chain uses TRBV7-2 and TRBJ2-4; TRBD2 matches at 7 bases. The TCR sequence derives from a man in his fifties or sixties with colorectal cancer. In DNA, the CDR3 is TGTGCCAGCAGCCTGGGGGGGAACATTCAGTACTTC. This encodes CASSLGGNIQYF.